This T cell receptor (beta chain) was observed in a study of metastatic and nonmetastatic thyroid tumors. The germline V gene encodes CDR1 SGHVS and CDR2 FQNEAQ. The CDR3 runs 14 residues. The V gene lost 1 base and the J gene lost 1 base, with 7 bases spanning the gap. This clone occurred many times. All patients were treatment-naive before thyroid surgery. TCRdb re-called clones via MiXCR from the PCR reads. The table has 20,000 or so clones, around a third seen once. The source is a female donor with papillary thyroid cancer or a benign thyroid nodule (not recorded which). Some clones in this sample may be carry-over from other donors' samples. The chain uses TRBV7-8 and TRBJ2-5; D gene unclear. Sequencing was performed on blood. CDR3 nucleotides: TGTGCCAGCAGCTTAGAGAGATCCCAAGAGACCCAGTACTTC. Its translation: CASSLERSQETQYF.